These 14 T cell receptor beta chains share one sample of origin, sequenced in a study of OX40 agonist ivuxolimab in advanced cancers. Receptors were amplified or captured by the immunoSEQ multiplex PCR assay. TCRdb provides this immuneACCESS table in a form limited to in-frame rearrangements. Some clones are lacking; in checked studies, under half of them reflect an unresolved V gene, and why the rest are absent is not known. This sample is represented by about 81,000 clones; approximately 79% of them were singletons. 6.6% of the sample is held by the ten biggest clonotypes. The specimen comprised CD4+ or CD8+ T cells sorted from blood, sampled in a trial of the OX40 agonist ivuxolimab. These receptors were obtained from an adult with an advanced solid tumor such as melanoma, head and neck, liver or kidney cancer.

The rearrangement uses TRBV10-2 and TRBJ2-7; D gene unclear. Deletions cut 4 bases from V and 2 bases from J, with 6 bases between. The CDR3 covers 12 residues. From germline, CDR1 is WSHSY and CDR2 SAAADI. CDR3 loop: CASSGNTYEQYV. The CDR3 coding sequence is TGCGCCAGCAGTGGTAACACCTACGAGCAGTACGTC.

This clone was picked up one time. V is TRBV19 and J is TRBJ2-2, with no clear D. This CDR3 region has 12 residues. Germline V gene sequence: CDR1 LNHDA, CDR2 SQIVND (reference sequence). Trimming took off 6 bases at V and 7 bases at J, with 9 bases between the two ends. The DNA of the CDR3 is TGTGCCAGTAGGCCCGGCAGCGGGGAGCTGTTTTTT. Translating gives CASRPGSGELFF.

The chain recombines TRBV5-1 with TRBJ1-4, with a weak D call TRBD1 (5 bases). V was cut by 3 bases and J by 6 bases, with 15 bases left in between. CDR1 SGHRS and CDR2 YFSETQ come from the germline V gene. The CDR3 consists of 15 residues. The CDR3 DNA is TGCGCCAGCAGCTCATCACATCAAGGGGATGAAAAACTGTTTTTT. Encoded protein: CASSSSHQGDEKLFF.

The chain uses TRBV18 and TRBJ1-1, with D perhaps TRBD1 (5 bases). The CDR3 is made up of 12 amino acids. V lost 7 bases, J lost 6 bases, and 12 bases lay in between. Germline assignment: CDR1 KGHSH and CDR2 LQKENI. The CDR3 reads CASYAGTPEAFF. CDR3 in DNA: TGTGCCAGCTACGCAGGGACGCCTGAAGCTTTCTTT.

The chain recombines TRBV15 with TRBJ1-6; D gene uncertain. CDR3 length: 18 amino acids. V shed 5 bases and J shed 0 bases, with 17 bases lying between them. Per germline, CDR1 LNHNV and CDR2 YYDKDF (reference sequence). CDR3 amino acids: CATSAPGTSSSYNSPLHF. CDR3 nucleotide sequence: TGTGCCACCAGCGCGCCGGGAACCTCGAGCTCCTATAATTCACCCCTCCACTTT.

The genes are TRBV5-1 and TRBJ2-7; 9 bases line up with TRBD2. The CDR3 is 17 residues long. Losses at the gene ends were 0 bases for V and 1 base for J; bases not matched to a gene: 8. Germline V gene lookup returns CDR1 SGHRS and CDR2 YFSETQ. The CDR3 here is CASSLAVIAGVSYEQYF. CDR3 DNA sequence: TGCGCCAGCAGCTTGGCCGTTATAGCGGGAGTTTCCTACGAGCAGTACTTC.

The rearrangement uses TRBV2 and TRBJ1-3; weak D call: TRBD1 (5 bases). Germline V gives CDR1 SNHLY, CDR2 FYNNEI. The V and J ends lost 3 bases and 2 bases respectively, with 11 bases between them. CDR3 length equals 15 residues. CDR3 in amino acids: CASSEGVSTGNTIYF. The CDR3, as DNA: TGTGCCAGCAGTGAGGGGGTGTCTACTGGAAACACCATATATTTT.

The chain employs TRBV7-2 and TRBJ2-2, with D uncertain. The CDR3 contains 15 residues. With 4 bases removed from V and 0 bases from J, the gap between germline ends came to 9 bases. The germline V gene encodes CDR1 SGHTA and CDR2 FQGNSA. CDR3 residues: CASSWGPANTGELFF. The CDR3 DNA reads as TGTGCCAGCAGCTGGGGTCCCGCGAACACCGGGGAGCTGTTTTTT.

The genes are TRBV7-6 and TRBJ2-7, with unresolved D. Germline lookup yields CDR1 SGHVS and CDR2 FNYEAQ. V lost 8 bases to trimming and J lost 3 bases, with 11 bases between them. This CDR3 has 12 residues. The CDR3 loop reads CASASDFYEQYF. The DNA of the CDR3 is TGTGCCAGCGCCTCAGACTTCTACGAGCAGTACTTC.

This chain uses TRBV18 with TRBJ1-2; 10 positions agree with TRBD1. The CDR3 runs to 16 residues. V lost 5 bases and J lost 2; bases outside the gene matches: 8. Germline CDR1 reads KGHSH; CDR2 reads LQKENI. The CDR3 bases are TGTGCCAGCTCAAACGGGACAGGGGCACTCAACTATGGCTACACCTTC. As protein: CASSNGTGALNYGYTF.

Comments on this clone: In the same sample, other DNA sequences code for this CDR3. This chain connects TRBV6-5 to TRBJ2-7, with unresolved D. The germline V gene encodes CDR1 MNHEY and CDR2 SVGAGI. Deletions cut 6 bases from V and 0 bases from J, with 12 bases between. This CDR3 comprises 14 residues. The CDR3 is CASSQLQTSYEQYF. The CDR3 DNA is TGTGCCAGCAGCCAACTACAAACCTCCTACGAGCAGTACTTC.

The chain uses TRBV7-9 and TRBJ1-3, with TRBD1 identical over 10 bases. The ends lost 5 bases at V and 4 bases at J; junction bases unmatched: 8. CDR1 and CDR2 from the germline V gene are SEHNR and FQNEAQ (reference sequence). The CDR3 loop spans 16 amino acids. The CDR3 loop reads CASSKTGGAGGNTIYF. The CDR3, as DNA: TGTGCCAGCAGCAAGACAGGGGGCGCGGGGGGAAACACCATATATTTT.

The CDR3 loop reads CASTFGYEQYF. For the CDR3, the DNA is TGTGCCAGCACTTTTGGCTACGAGCAGTACTTC. This chain links TRBV27 with TRBJ2-7; D is undetermined. The germline CDR1 and CDR2 sequences are MNHEY and SMNVEV (reference sequence). The CDR3 spans 11 residues. Trimming took off 7 bases at V and 3 bases at J, with 7 bases between the two ends.

A word on this clone: This sample also contains other DNA sequences that code for the same CDR3. The chain uses TRBV6-5 and TRBJ1-4; D is ambiguous. The V gene lost 5 bases and the J gene lost 8 bases, with 18 bases spanning the gap. This CDR3 region has 15 residues. Germline V gene lookup returns CDR1 MNHEY and CDR2 SVGAGI. The CDR3 coding sequence is TGTGCCAGCAGTCGCTCCGGGCAGCGCCGAGAAAAACTGTTTTTT. Amino acids: CASSRSGQRREKLFF.